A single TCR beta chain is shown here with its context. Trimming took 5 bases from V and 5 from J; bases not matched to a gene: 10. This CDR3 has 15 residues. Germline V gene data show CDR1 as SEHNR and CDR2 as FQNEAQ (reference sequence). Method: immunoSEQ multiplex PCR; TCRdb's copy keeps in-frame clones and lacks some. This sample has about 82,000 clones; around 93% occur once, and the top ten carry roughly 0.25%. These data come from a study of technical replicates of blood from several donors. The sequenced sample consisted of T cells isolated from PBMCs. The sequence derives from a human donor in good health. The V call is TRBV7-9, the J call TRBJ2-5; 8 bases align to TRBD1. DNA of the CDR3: TGTGCCAGCAGCCCGTTACAGGGGGATTGGGAGACCCAGTACTTC. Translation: CASSPLQGDWETQYF.